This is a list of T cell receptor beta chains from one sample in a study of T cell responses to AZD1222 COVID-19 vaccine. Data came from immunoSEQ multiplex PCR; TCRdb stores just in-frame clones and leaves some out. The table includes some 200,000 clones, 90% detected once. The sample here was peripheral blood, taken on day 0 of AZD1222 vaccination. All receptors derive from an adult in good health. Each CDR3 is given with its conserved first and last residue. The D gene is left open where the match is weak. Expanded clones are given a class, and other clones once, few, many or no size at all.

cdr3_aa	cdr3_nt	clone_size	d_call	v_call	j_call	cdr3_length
CASSMLAGGRNEQFF	TGTGCCAGTAGTATGTTGGCGGGAGGAAGGAATGAGCAGTTCTTC	once	TRBD2	TRBV19	TRBJ2-1	15
CASRTRTQNSPLHF	TGTGCCAGCAGAACCAGGACCCAAAATTCACCCCTCCACTTT	-	-	TRBV6-5	TRBJ1-6	14
CASSPSGGSRQYF	TGCGCCAGCAGTCCCAGCGGGGGTAGCAGGCAGTACTTC	-	TRBD2	TRBV10-1	TRBJ2-7	13
CASSLVQGRTGELFF	TGCGCCAGCAGCTTGGTGCAGGGGAGAACCGGGGAGCTGTTTTTT	-	-	TRBV5-1	TRBJ2-2	15
CASSLGGGGTYEQYF	TGTGCCAGCAGTTTAGGAGGAGGGGGAACCTACGAGCAGTACTTC	-	-	TRBV28	TRBJ2-7	15
CASAGTRGETQYF	TGTGCCAGCGCCGGGACTAGGGGGGAGACCCAGTACTTC	-	TRBD2	TRBV2	TRBJ2-5	13
CAWSTGTGGHEQYF	TGTGCCTGGAGTACCGGGACAGGGGGCCACGAGCAGTACTTC	-	TRBD1	TRBV30	TRBJ2-7	14
CASSIVVGTGTEEAFF	TGTGCCAGTAGTATAGTAGTCGGAACAGGGACGGAGGAAGCTTTCTTT	-	-	TRBV19	TRBJ1-1	16
CASSQDREETQYF	TGTGCCAGTAGTCAGGACAGGGAAGAGACCCAGTACTTC	-	TRBD1	TRBV19	TRBJ2-5	13
CASSLRTEQFF	TGTGCCAGCAGTCTCCGGACTGAGCAGTTCTTC	once	-	TRBV11-2	TRBJ2-1	11
CASKRDTYSGNTIYF	TGTGCCAGCAAACGGGACACTTACTCTGGAAACACCATATATTTT	-	-	TRBV28	TRBJ1-3	15
CASSQFYEQYF	TGTGCCAGCAGTCAATTCTACGAGCAGTACTTC	-	-	TRBV7-2	TRBJ2-7	11
CASSIQGVANYGYTF	TGTGCCAGCAGTATCCAGGGGGTTGCTAACTATGGCTACACCTTC	few	TRBD1	TRBV28	TRBJ1-2	15
CASSQVLTGSIRLSLHF	TGTGCCAGCAGCCAAGTCCTAACTGGCAGTATTCGTTTATCCCTCCACTTT	-	-	TRBV3-1/TRBV3-2	TRBJ1-6	17
CATRPSGRVIHNEQFF	TGTGCCACCCGTCCTAGCGGGAGGGTGATCCACAATGAGCAGTTCTTC	-	TRBD2	TRBV10-3	TRBJ2-1	16
CASKGAGLVWNQPQHF	TGTGCCAGTAAGGGGGCAGGTCTAGTTTGGAATCAGCCCCAGCATTTT	-	TRBD1	TRBV19	TRBJ1-5	16
CASSFSGTDTQYF	TGCGCCAGCAGCTTTAGCGGCACAGATACGCAGTATTTT	-	-	TRBV5-1	TRBJ2-3	13
CASSAGVGVYTQYF	TGTGCCAGCAGTGCGGGGGTCGGAGTGTATACGCAGTATTTT	-	-	TRBV2	TRBJ2-3	14
CAWSVARVNTEAFF	TGTGCCTGGAGTGTCGCAAGGGTGAACACTGAAGCTTTCTTT	-	-	TRBV30	TRBJ1-1	14
CASSQVASGELFF	TGTGCCAGCAGCCAAGTAGCGAGCGGGGAGCTGTTTTTT	-	-	TRBV3-1/TRBV3-2	TRBJ2-2	13
CASTSTGAGWSNQPQHF	TGTGCCAGTACCTCAACTGGGGCGGGCTGGAGCAATCAGCCCCAGCATTTT	-	-	TRBV19	TRBJ1-5	17
CASRILTGAGGTEAFF	TGTGCCAGTAGGATACTTACAGGGGCCGGGGGAACTGAAGCTTTCTTT	-	TRBD1	TRBV19	TRBJ1-1	16
CASSPREGHYEQYF	TGCGCCAGCAGCCCGCGGGAGGGCCACTACGAGCAGTACTTC	once	TRBD2	TRBV5-1	TRBJ2-7	14
CASRPGQNYGYTF	TGTGCCAGCAGACCGGGACAGAACTATGGCTACACCTTC	-	TRBD1	TRBV6-5	TRBJ1-2	13
CASSESGGPWGPQHF	TGCGCCAGCAGTGAGTCTGGGGGCCCGTGGGGGCCCCAGCATTTT	few	-	TRBV10-2	TRBJ1-5	15
CASSPRARTDTQYF	TGTGCCAGCTCACCTAGAGCCCGCACAGATACGCAGTATTTT	-	-	TRBV18	TRBJ2-3	14
CASSHNTNYGYTF	TGCGCCAGCAGCCACAACACTAACTATGGCTACACCTTC	-	-	TRBV4-1	TRBJ1-2	13
CASSPLGTARTSYEQYF	TGCGCCAGCAGCCCCTTGGGGACAGCCAGAACGTCCTACGAGCAGTACTTC	-	TRBD1	TRBV5-1	TRBJ2-7	17
CASSPAGQVASPLHF	TGCGCCAGCAGCCCCGCGGGACAGGTTGCTTCACCCCTCCACTTT	-	TRBD1	TRBV5-1	TRBJ1-6	15
CASSPERSGLGYTF	TGCGCCAGCAGCCCAGAACGGTCGGGTCTTGGCTACACCTTC	-	-	TRBV5-1	TRBJ1-2	14
CASSLIFRGGTEAFF	TGTGCCAGCAGTTTAATATTCAGGGGAGGCACTGAAGCTTTCTTT	-	-	TRBV28	TRBJ1-1	15
CASSLGTAAGELFF	TGTGCCAGCAGCCTCGGGACAGCCGCCGGGGAGCTGTTTTTT	-	TRBD1	TRBV3-1/TRBV3-2	TRBJ2-2	14
CAISQELTGNTIYF	TGTGCCATCAGTCAGGAGCTAACTGGAAACACCATATATTTT	-	-	TRBV10-3	TRBJ1-3	14
CASSRQDGYTF	TGTGCCAGCAGTCGACAGGATGGCTACACCTTC	once	-	TRBV6-6	TRBJ1-2	11
CASSFRRGGNTEAFF	TGTGCCAGCAGCTTCCGTCGGGGCGGGAACACTGAAGCTTTCTTT	-	-	TRBV3-1/TRBV3-2	TRBJ1-1	15
CASSLADREIHGYTF	TGTGCCAGCAGTTTAGCGGACAGGGAGATACATGGCTACACCTTC	-	TRBD1	TRBV28	TRBJ1-2	15
CAWDRGNYGYTF	TGTGCCTGGGACAGGGGTAACTATGGCTACACCTTC	-	TRBD1	TRBV30	TRBJ1-2	12
CASSLLAGALYEQFF	TGTGCCAGTAGCCTACTAGCGGGGGCGTTGTATGAGCAGTTCTTC	-	TRBD2	TRBV19	TRBJ2-1	15
CASSPIPAPSYNEQFF	TGTGCCAGCTCACCAATTCCCGCGCCCTCCTACAATGAGCAGTTCTTC	-	-	TRBV18	TRBJ2-1	16
CASSESRGGSGAGELFF	TGTGCCAGCAGTGAATCCAGGGGCGGGAGTGGGGCCGGGGAGCTGTTTTTT	once	-	TRBV25-1	TRBJ2-2	17
CASSLDMSLNSPLHF	TGTGCCAGCAGCCTCGACATGTCCCTTAATTCACCCCTCCACTTT	few	-	TRBV5-4	TRBJ1-6	15
CASSQVFPAGETQYF	TGTGCCAGCAGCCAAGTATTCCCCGCGGGAGAGACCCAGTACTTC	-	-	TRBV14	TRBJ2-5	15
CASSLWGANTGELFF	TGTGCCAGCAGTTTATGGGGAGCGAACACCGGGGAGCTGTTTTTT	-	-	TRBV27	TRBJ2-2	15
CSGTDGDNYGYTF	TGCAGCGGGACGGACGGAGATAACTATGGCTACACCTTC	-	-	TRBV29-1	TRBJ1-2	13
CASSIGGTVYNEQFF	TGTGCCAGTAGTATAGGTGGGACAGTCTACAATGAGCAGTTCTTC	-	TRBD1	TRBV19	TRBJ2-1	15
CASSDSAGNQPQHF	TGTGCCAGCAGCGATTCGGCAGGGAATCAGCCCCAGCATTTT	-	-	TRBV9	TRBJ1-5	14
CASSSLGTANYGYTF	TGTGCCAGCAGCTCCTTAGGGACAGCCAACTATGGCTACACCTTC	-	TRBD1	TRBV6-5	TRBJ1-2	15
CASSLAQTGPQHF	TGTGCCAGCAGTTTAGCGCAGACAGGGCCCCAGCATTTT	-	-	TRBV12-3/TRBV12-4	TRBJ1-5	13
CASSQGDIYEQYF	TGTGCCAGCAGCCAGGGTGATATCTACGAGCAGTACTTC	-	-	TRBV3-1/TRBV3-2	TRBJ2-7	13
CASSLAGGSSNQPQHF	TGTGCCAGCAGCTTGGCCGGGGGCTCAAGCAATCAGCCCCAGCATTTT	-	-	TRBV5-6	TRBJ1-5	16
CATGSGLAGGTSTDTQYF	TGTGCCACCGGGTCGGGACTAGCGGGAGGGACGAGCACAGATACGCAGTATTTT	-	TRBD2	TRBV24-1	TRBJ2-3	18
CASSQWGSNQPQHF	TGCGCCAGCAGCCAATGGGGCAGCAATCAGCCCCAGCATTTT	-	-	TRBV4-1	TRBJ1-5	14
CASSLEAGAYYEQYF	TGTGCCAGCAGCTTAGAGGCAGGGGCTTACTACGAGCAGTACTTC	few	-	TRBV7-2	TRBJ2-7	15
CASSISGQAGNTIYF	TGTGCCAGTAGTATCTCCGGACAGGCCGGAAACACCATATATTTT	-	TRBD1	TRBV19	TRBJ1-3	15
CASSLHRDGYGYTF	TGTGCCAGCAGTCTACACCGGGACGGCTATGGCTACACCTTC	few	-	TRBV28	TRBJ1-2	14
CASTSAGGYTF	TGTGCCAGCACCAGCGCGGGCGGCTACACCTTC	-	-	TRBV6-5	TRBJ1-2	11
CASSSPAQETQYF	TGTGCCAGCAGTTCTCCGGCCCAAGAGACCCAGTACTTC	-	-	TRBV28	TRBJ2-5	13
CASSHPARLAGYTGELFF	TGTGCCAGCAGCCATCCTGCGCGACTAGCGGGTTACACCGGGGAGCTGTTTTTT	-	TRBD2	TRBV3-1/TRBV3-2	TRBJ2-2	18
CASSGGTVGRGEQYF	TGTGCCAGCAGCGGCGGGACCGTAGGTCGGGGGGAGCAGTACTTC	-	-	TRBV3-1/TRBV3-2	TRBJ2-7	15
CASSLSAGGGGQPQHF	TGTGCCAGCTCTCTCTCTGCAGGGGGCGGGGGTCAGCCCCAGCATTTT	-	TRBD1	TRBV18	TRBJ1-5	16